The 19 T cell receptor beta chains reported below all come from one sample, sequenced in a study of T cells after yellow fever vaccination. TCRdb redid the calling of the 5' RACE reads with MiXCR, one entry per CDR3 protein. The sample contains about 360,000 distinct CDR3 sequences, around 6.4% of which appear only once. This material consisted of PBMCs, taken 5 days after the yellow fever booster vaccination. Every receptor here comes from a man aged 25-40 years who received the YFV17D yellow fever vaccine.

In its sample, this clonotype was seen a few times. The chain combines TRBV10-3 with TRBJ2-2; 13 bases are a match to TRBD2. The V gene end was trimmed by 6 bases and the J gene end by 0 bases; junction bases not matched to a gene: 4. CDR3 length equals 17 residues. Looked up from germline, CDR1 is ENHRY and CDR2 is SYGVKD. CDR3 loop: CAIRGTSGATNTGELFF. DNA for the CDR3: TGTGCCATCAGGGGGACTAGCGGGGCCACGAACACCGGGGAGCTGTTTTTT.

The chain recombines TRBV5-4 with TRBJ2-3; D unclear. The V end was cut by 4 bases, the J end by 1 base, with 16 bases between. Germline V CDR1 and CDR2: SGHNT, YYREEE (reference sequence). There are 16 residues in the CDR3. As DNA, the CDR3 is TGTGCCAGCAGCCGACGGACCCGTGCCGGCACAGATACGCAGTATTTT. This gives the protein CASSRRTRAGTDTQYF.

This clonotype has at least ten counts. The chain carries TRBV20-1 and TRBJ2-1; 12 bases agree with TRBD2. This CDR3 is 13 amino acids long. Losses at the gene ends were 7 bases for V and 4 bases for J; bases not matched to a gene: 2. Germline-derived CDR1 and CDR2 are DFQATT and SNEGSKA (reference sequence). This chain's CDR3 is CSVTSGGYNEQFF. In nucleotides, the CDR3 is TGCAGTGTCACTAGCGGGGGGTACAATGAGCAGTTCTTC.

This clonotype was counted at least ten times. This chain joins TRBV7-2 and TRBJ2-7; no clear D gene. Germline CDR1 SGHTA, CDR2 FQGNSA. The length of the CDR3 is 16 residues. Trimming stripped 3 bases from V and 0 bases from J, with 15 bases between. The CDR3 nucleotides read TGTGCCAGCAGCTTCCTCCACCTGGACGGCTCCTACGAGCAGTACTTC. It encodes CASSFLHLDGSYEQYF.

In this sample, this clonotype turned up a few times. V gene TRBV7-2 combines with J gene TRBJ2-7; D perhaps matches TRBD2 (6 bases). The CDR3 has 16 amino acids. From germline, CDR1 is SGHTA and CDR2 FQGNSA. Trimming pared 1 base from V and 7 bases from J, leaving 20 bases between. The CDR3 reads CASSLDGGMTTGEQYF. In DNA form, the CDR3 reads TGTGCCAGCAGCTTAGATGGCGGGATGACAACTGGTGAGCAGTACTTC. The full variable domain, completed using reference TRBV7-2 and TRBJ2-7, is GAGVSQSPSNKVTEKGKDVELRCDPISGHTALYWYRQSLGQGLEFLIYFQGNSAPDKSGLPSDRFSAERTGGSVSTLTIQRTQQEDSAVYLCASSLDGGMTTGEQYFGPGTRLTVT.

The sample holds a few counts of this clonotype. The chain uses TRBV5-4 and TRBJ2-3, with D possibly being TRBD2 (6 bases). Germline assignment: CDR1 SGHNT and CDR2 YYREEE (reference sequence). Trimming cost V 4 bases and J 4 bases, with 13 bases left between them. This CDR3 comprises 14 residues. The CDR3 nucleotides are TGTGCCAGCAGCAGGGAGGTAGTTCCAGATACGCAGTATTTT. Translation gives CASSREVVPDTQYF.

This clonotype came up many times. This chain connects TRBV20-1 to TRBJ1-2; TRBD1 might be the D (5 bases). CDR1 and CDR2 from the germline V gene are DFQATT and SNEGSKA (reference sequence). The CDR3 contains 12 residues. Trimming took off 3 bases at V and 4 bases at J, with 9 bases between the two ends. DNA for the CDR3: TGCAGTGCTAGGGAAGGGGCCTATGGCTACACCTTC. This codes for CSAREGAYGYTF.

This clonotype turned up a few times. This chain connects TRBV12-3 or TRBV12-4 to TRBJ2-7, with D perhaps matching TRBD2 (6 bases). V was cut by 6 bases and J by 4 bases, with 16 bases left in between. The CDR3 has 14 residues. CDR3 sequence (DNA): TGTGCCAGCAGACGTCTAGCGCAGTCTTACGAGCAGTACTTC. Protein: CASRRLAQSYEQYF.

This chain uses TRBV3-1 with TRBJ2-5, with 11 bases fitting TRBD2. Germline lookup yields CDR1 LGHDT and CDR2 YNNKEL (reference sequence). This CDR3 has 15 amino acids. The V and J ends lost 7 bases and 10 bases, in that order; junction bases with no gene match: 14. CDR3 sequence reads: CASTSTSGSFSVQYF. CDR3 DNA sequence: TGTGCCAGCACCAGCACTAGCGGGAGCTTCAGTGTCCAGTACTTC.

The V and J genes are TRBV7-2 and TRBJ2-2, with TRBD2 matching 8 bases. J lost 9 bases, V lost 1 base, and 4 bases had no gene match. This CDR3 has 14 amino acids. The V gene's germline CDR1 is SGHTA and CDR2 FQGNSA. The CDR3, as DNA: TGTGCCAGCAGCTTAGGGGTAGCGGGATGGGAGCTGTTTTTT. This codes for CASSLGVAGWELFF.

This clonotype was seen a handful of times. The gene calls are TRBV6-2 or TRBV6-3 and TRBJ2-1, with D tentatively TRBD2 (6 bases). Germline CDR1 MNHEY, CDR2 SVGEGT. The CDR3 extends over 12 amino acids. Between the trimmed V and J ends, which lost 11 bases and 5 bases, there was a span of 13 bases. CDR3 sequence: CAGGLRHNEQFF. The CDR3 DNA follows: TGTGCCGGGGGACTGCGCCACAATGAGCAGTTCTTC.

The rearrangement uses TRBV20-1 and TRBJ2-1, with 14 nucleotides matching TRBD2. The CDR3 loop spans 19 amino acids. Trimming removed 5 bases from V and 0 bases from J; junction bases left unmatched: 12. The germline gives CDR1 DFQATT, CDR2 SNEGSKA (reference sequence). CDR3 nucleotide sequence: TGCAGTGCTTACCTAGGACTAGCGGGAGGTATGAGCTCCTACAATGAGCAGTTCTTC. Its protein product is CSAYLGLAGGMSSYNEQFF.

This clonotype has only a few counts. The rearrangement links TRBV7-6 to TRBJ2-1, with 8 bases identical to TRBD2. V was clipped by 5 bases and J by 4 bases; unmatched bases: 10. There are 16 residues in the CDR3. Germline V gene lookup returns CDR1 SGHVS and CDR2 FNYEAQ. CDR3 coding DNA: TGTGCCAGCAGCCCCTTGCAGCGGGGGTCTTACAATGAGCAGTTCTTC. Translating gives CASSPLQRGSYNEQFF.

The J gene is TRBJ2-3, the V gene TRBV20-1, with 7 bases aligning to TRBD2. The CDR3 length is 15 residues. Looked up from germline, CDR1 is DFQATT and CDR2 is SNEGSKA (reference sequence). After removal of 6 bases from V and 4 bases from J, the junction contained 13 bases not matched to a gene. The CDR3 region has the DNA TGCAGTGCCGCACCGGGAGGCCGACTAGCAGATACGCAGTATTTT. This translates into CSAAPGGRLADTQYF.

This clonotype was counted only a few times. CDR3 in amino acids: CASSGTSLSGDTQYF. The CDR3 nucleotides are TGTGCCAGCAGTGGAACTAGTTTATCCGGAGATACGCAGTATTTT. The gene calls are TRBV2 and TRBJ2-3, with D possibly being TRBD2 (5 bases). Trimming removed 4 bases at V and 5 bases at J, with 16 bases between. The CDR3 contains 15 residues. CDR1 is SNHLY, CDR2 FYNNEI, per germline.

A few counts support this clonotype. This chain links TRBV4-2 with TRBJ2-5, with D perhaps matching TRBD1 (5 bases). The germline V and J ends were trimmed by 1 base and 0 bases, with 9 bases remaining between them. The CDR3 covers 15 residues. Looked up from germline, CDR1 is LGHNA and CDR2 is YNFKEQ. The CDR3 spells CASSQVAGNQETQYF. CDR3 bases: TGTGCCAGCAGCCAAGTCGCAGGGAACCAAGAGACCCAGTACTTC.

This clonotype was counted between two and nine times. The chain is built from TRBV20-1 and TRBJ2-7; 11 bases fit TRBD1. Trimming removed 3 bases from V and 0 bases from J; junction bases left unmatched: 10. Per germline, CDR1 DFQATT and CDR2 SNEGSKA (reference sequence). There are 17 residues in the CDR3. CDR3 amino acids: CSASWPGTGGSSYEQYF. As DNA, the CDR3 is TGCAGTGCTAGCTGGCCCGGGACAGGGGGTTCCTCCTACGAGCAGTACTTC.

In this sample, this clonotype turned up once. This sequence may be a read error, since a much larger clone differs from it by one base. This chain joins TRBV29-1 and TRBJ2-2, with D unclear. The CDR3 has 13 amino acids. Looked up from germline, CDR1 is SQVTM and CDR2 is ANQGSEA. The CDR3 DNA reads as TGCGGCGTTGAAGCTGGGCCCACCGGGGAGCTGTTTTTT. Protein: CGVEAGPTGELFF.

This clonotype was recorded a few times. The rearrangement joins TRBV29-1 to TRBJ2-1; 9 bases are a match to TRBD1. Germline V CDR1 and CDR2: SQVTM, ANQGSEA. V dropped 8 bases and J dropped 7; count of bases not matched to a gene: 12. This CDR3 has 14 amino acids. The CDR3 coding sequence is TGCAGCACCAACCCGGGACAGGGATATAATGAGCAGTTCTTC. It is translated as CSTNPGQGYNEQFF.